This TCR beta chain was identified in a study of identical twins. Study-wide findings and caveats: It was cross-sectional statistical analysis, not following the same donors, that the conclusions relied on. For cord blood, abundant beta clonotypes had fewer insertions, unlike memory repertoires, which showed none.

On this clonotype: Its specificity is unknown.

TCRdb recomputed calls from the 5' RACE reads with MiXCR, one row per CDR3 protein. The sample gives roughly 1.6 million distinct CDR3 sequences, around 29% of which show up once; about 0.27% is in the top ten. The V gene's germline CDR1 is LGHNA and CDR2 YNFKEQ. The germline V and J ends were trimmed by 0 bases and 4 bases, with 16 bases remaining between them. This CDR3 spans 17 amino acids. The chain carries TRBV4-2 and TRBJ1-3, with D tentatively TRBD1 (5 bases). The receptor was isolated from a newborn girl in good health. Specimen: cord blood. CDR3: CASSQEYLGASGNTIYF. The CDR3 coding sequence is TGTGCCAGCAGCCAAGAGTATCTCGGGGCATCGGGAAACACCATATATTTT.